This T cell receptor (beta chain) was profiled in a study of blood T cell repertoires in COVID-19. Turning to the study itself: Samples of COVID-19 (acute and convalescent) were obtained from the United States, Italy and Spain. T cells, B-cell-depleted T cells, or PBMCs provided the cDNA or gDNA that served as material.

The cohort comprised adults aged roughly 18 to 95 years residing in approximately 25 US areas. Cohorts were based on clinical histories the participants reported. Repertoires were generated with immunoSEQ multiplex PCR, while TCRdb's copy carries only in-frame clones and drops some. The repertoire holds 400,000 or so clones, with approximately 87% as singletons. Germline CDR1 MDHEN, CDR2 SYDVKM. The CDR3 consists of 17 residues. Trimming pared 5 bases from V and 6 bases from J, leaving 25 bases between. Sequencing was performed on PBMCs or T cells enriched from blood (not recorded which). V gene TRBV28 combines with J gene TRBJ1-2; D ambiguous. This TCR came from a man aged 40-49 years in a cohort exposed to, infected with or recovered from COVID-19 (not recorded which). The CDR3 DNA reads TGTGCCAGCAGTCTAGGAGGGCCGCTGAATCCCAAGCATGGCTACACCTTC. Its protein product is CASSLGGPLNPKHGYTF.